One sample yielded the 15 T cell receptor beta chains listed below, sequenced in a study of low-dose radiotherapy and immunotherapy resistance in tumors. TCRs were put through approximately 21 PCR cycles of amplification with Phusion. A constant-region primer and the V-primer adapter served as the primer pair. From the reads, TCRdb called clonotypes with MiXCR, one entry per CDR3 protein. Found here are tens of thousands of distinct CDR3 sequences, approximately 12% of them singletons; the top ten hold 5.5% to 7.5%. Indicated time point: before trial treatment. Here the sequenced sample was PBMCs, taken before treatment. Receptor source: a female donor with ovarian cancer.

Notes on this clonotype: A far larger clone is one base from this, pointing to a likely read error. The chain is built from TRBV5-3 and TRBJ2-7; possibly TRBD1 for D (6 bases). TRBV5-3 is filed as an ORF, its function uncertain. The CDR3 totals 15 residues. CDR3 in DNA: TGTGCCAGCAGCTTGGCAGGGGCCTCCTACAATGAGCAGTACTTC. The encoded protein is CASSLAGASYNEQYF.

This clonotype was seen repeatedly, ten times or more. V gene TRBV20-1 combines with J gene TRBJ1-1; perhaps TRBD1 as D (5 bases). The CDR3 sequence is 13 residues long. V lost 0 bases, J lost 4 bases, and 9 bases lay in between. Germline V gene sequence: CDR1 DFQATT, CDR2 SNEGSKA (reference sequence). The CDR3 reads CSARDLGGTEAFF. The CDR3 DNA sequence: TGCAGTGCTAGAGATCTGGGGGGCACTGAAGCTTTCTTT.

The chain uses TRBV5-1 and TRBJ2-7; the D call may be TRBD1 or TRBD2 (6 bases each). This CDR3 spans 14 amino acids. Germline V gene data show CDR1 as SGHRS and CDR2 as YFSETQ. V was shortened by 1 base and J by 0 bases, with 8 bases between the two germline ends. The CDR3 DNA reads as TGCGCCAGCAGCTTGTGGGGGGCCTCCTACGAGCAGTACTTC. Protein: CASSLWGASYEQYF.

This clonotype was observed many times. The rearrangement links TRBV10-3 to TRBJ1-2; 7 bases map to TRBD1. V lost 2 bases, J lost 3 bases, and 12 bases stayed unmatched. Germline V lookup: CDR1 ENHRY, CDR2 SYGVKD. The CDR3 consists of 17 residues. CDR3 bases: TGTGCCATCAGTGAGACCCGGATGACAGGGATTGACTATGGCTACACCTTC. Translating it yields CAISETRMTGIDYGYTF.

This clonotype came up many times. This chain links TRBV3-1 with TRBJ1-1; D not certain. This CDR3 region has 12 residues. Trimming pared 10 bases from V and 3 bases from J, leaving 12 bases between. CDR1 and CDR2 from the germline V gene are LGHDT and YNNKEL (reference sequence). The CDR3 sequence: CATNTGDTEAFF. In nucleotides, the CDR3 is TGTGCCACCAACACCGGGGACACTGAAGCTTTCTTT. The entire variable domain, with the rest obtained from reference TRBV3-1 and TRBJ1-1, is as follows: DTAVSQTPKYLVTQMGNDKSIKCEQNLGHDTMYWYKQDSKKFLKIMFSYNNKELIINETVPNRFSPKSPDKAHLNLHINSLELGDSAVYFCATNTGDTEAFFGQGTRLTVV.

This clonotype occurred many times. The V and J genes are TRBV5-1 and TRBJ2-1, with 9 bases aligning to TRBD2. J lost 9 bases, V lost 1 base, and 8 bases had no gene match. The CDR3 sequence is 15 residues long. From germline, CDR1 is SGHRS and CDR2 YFSETQ. This CDR3 reads CASSLRSGGTSEQFF. The CDR3, as DNA: TGCGCCAGCAGCTTGAGAAGCGGGGGGACTAGTGAGCAGTTCTTC.

This clonotype has ten or more counts. This chain connects TRBV13 to TRBJ2-7; 8 nucleotides match TRBD2. Per germline, CDR1 PRHDT and CDR2 FYEKMQ (reference sequence). V lost 5 bases and J lost 2; bases outside the gene matches: 5. This CDR3 contains 14 residues. The CDR3 spells CASSGSGIPYEQYF. CDR3 nucleotide sequence: TGTGCCAGCAGCGGTAGCGGGATACCCTACGAGCAGTACTTC.

This clonotype was seen ten or more times. V usage is TRBV19 and J usage is TRBJ2-6; D may be TRBD2 (7 bases). V lost 8 bases, J lost 2 bases, and 13 bases lay in between. Germline CDR1 reads LNHDA; CDR2 reads SQIVND (reference sequence). The CDR3 runs to 15 residues. CDR3 coding DNA: TGTGCCAGTGGATGGGGGGGGCCTGGGGCCAACGTCCTGACTTTC. It specifies CASGWGGPGANVLTF.

Many counts were recorded for this clonotype. This rearrangement joins TRBV2 to TRBJ2-1; 7 nucleotides align to TRBD1. CDR3 size: 14 residues. Germline CDR1 reads SNHLY; CDR2 reads FYNNEI. V lost 4 bases and J lost 3; bases outside the gene matches: 3. The CDR3 DNA sequence: TGTGCCAGCAGTGGGCAGGGGGTCTACAATGAGCAGTTCTTC. It encodes CASSGQGVYNEQFF.

This clonotype was seen a handful of times. The chain combines TRBV11-2 with TRBJ2-3; D possibly matches TRBD1 or TRBD2 (5 bases each). V was trimmed by 1 base and J by 6 bases, leaving 14 bases between them. This CDR3 spans 15 amino acids. Per germline, CDR1 SGHAT and CDR2 FQNNGV. This CDR3 is CASSLGGGGSDTQYF. The CDR3 nucleotides read TGTGCCAGCAGCTTAGGGGGTGGGGGATCGGATACGCAGTATTTT.

This clonotype was seen a handful of times. The chain recombines TRBV3-1 with TRBJ2-3; possibly TRBD1 for D (7 bases). Trimming shortened V by 4 bases and J by 6 bases, and 17 bases separated the two germline ends. CDR3 size: 15 residues. Germline loops: CDR1 LGHDT, CDR2 YNNKEL (reference sequence). The CDR3 is CASSPRQGGVDTQYF. The CDR3 region has the DNA TGTGCCAGCAGCCCCCGGCAGGGGGGCGTCGATACGCAGTATTTT.

This clonotype was recorded at least ten times. The rearrangement joins TRBV11-2 to TRBJ2-1, with TRBD2 identical over 11 bases. Per the germline V gene, CDR1 is SGHAT and CDR2 is FQNNGV. The CDR3 has 15 amino acids. V was pared by 4 bases and J by 6 bases, with 5 bases of the junction left unmatched. CDR3 nucleotide sequence: TGTGCCAGCAGCTCCGTAGCGGGAGGGGCCAATGAGCAGTTCTTC. Translating gives CASSSVAGGANEQFF.

This clonotype was counted ten times or more. This chain links TRBV6-5 with TRBJ1-6, with TRBD1 as a possible D gene (6 bases). Germline V gene data show CDR1 as MNHEY and CDR2 as SVGAGI. This CDR3 contains 14 residues. V lost 6 bases, J lost 7 bases, and 13 bases lay in between. CDR3 DNA: TGTGCCAGCAGGACGACAGGCCTAAATTCACCCCTCCACTTT. It translates to CASRTTGLNSPLHF.

This clonotype was found a few times. This chain connects TRBV28 to TRBJ2-1; TRBD1 agrees at 8 bases. Unmatched junction bases numbered 4, after V lost 5 bases and J lost 4 bases. CDR1 is MDHEN, CDR2 SYDVKM, per germline. This CDR3 comprises 14 residues. For the CDR3, the DNA is TGTGCCAGCAGTATGGACAGGGCTTACAATGAGCAGTTCTTC. It yields the protein CASSMDRAYNEQFF. The full variable domain, its missing parts supplied by reference TRBV28 and TRBJ2-1, is DVKVTQSSRYLVKRTGEKVFLECVQDMDHENMFWYRQDPGLGLRLIYFSYDVKMKEKGDIPEGYSVSREKKERFSLILESASTNQTSMYLCASSMDRAYNEQFFGPGTRLTVL.

The table lists this clonotype with many counts. V is TRBV19 and J is TRBJ2-2; 8 positions agree with TRBD1. Trimming took 7 bases from V and 4 from J; bases not matched to a gene: 14. The CDR3 consists of 17 residues. The germline V gene has CDR1 LNHDA and CDR2 SQIVND (reference sequence). The CDR3 nucleotides read TGTGCCAGTACCACGTCCAGGGGGCTGAAGGGCACCGGGGAGCTGTTTTTT. It is translated as CASTTSRGLKGTGELFF.